The T cell receptor (beta chain) under discussion was sequenced for a study of control samples from healthy donors and cancer patients. Germline-derived CDR1 and CDR2 are SEHNR and FQNEAQ (reference sequence). V lost 5 bases to trimming and J lost 3 bases; unmatched junction nucleotides: 12. CDR3 length: 16 residues. Sequencing was performed with immunoSEQ multiplex PCR; in TCRdb, only in-frame clones are kept and a portion is missing. The sample holds about 140,000 clones, less than 95% seen once. The clonotype originates from a man aged 18 to 29 in good health. Specimen: blood. The V and J genes are TRBV7-9 and TRBJ2-7; 8 nucleotides match TRBD1. The CDR3 DNA reads TGTGCCAGCAGCCCCACGGACGGGACAGGCCTCTACGAGCAGTACTTC. Amino acids: CASSPTDGTGLYEQYF.